One sample yielded the 30 T cell receptor beta chains listed below, sequenced in a study of T cell responses to AZD1222 COVID-19 vaccine. Profiling relied on immunoSEQ multiplex PCR, and the TCRdb table lists in-frame clones only, not all of them. The sample holds 50,000 or so clones, roughly three quarters seen once. Sequenced material: peripheral blood, taken 28 days after the second AZD1222 dose. Receptors were obtained from an adult who received the AZD1222 COVID-19 vaccine.

This rearrangement joins TRBV9 to TRBJ1-1; 9 bases match TRBD1. The CDR3 has 15 residues. V shed 4 bases, J shed 0 bases, and the junction held 4 bases outside the gene matches. Germline V gene data show CDR1 as SGDLS and CDR2 as YYNGEE. The CDR3 bases are TGTGCCAGCAGCTTTGGGACAGGGATGAACACTGAAGCTTTCTTT. Translated, it gives CASSFGTGMNTEAFF.

The chain employs TRBV5-1 and TRBJ1-3; D not resolved. This CDR3 contains 14 residues. V gave up 0 bases and J gave up 2 bases, with 6 bases separating them. Germline V gives CDR1 SGHRS, CDR2 YFSETQ. The CDR3 nucleotides read TGCGCCAGCAGCTTGGGTGGGGCTGGAAACACCATATATTTT. Its protein product is CASSLGGAGNTIYF. The variable domain in full, completed from reference TRBV5-1 and TRBJ1-3, reads KAGVTQTPRYLIKTRGQQVTLSCSPISGHRSVSWYQQTPGQGLQFLFEYFSETQRNKGNFPGRFSGRQFSNSRSEMNVSTLELGDSALYLCASSLGGAGNTIYFGEGSWLTVV.

The rearrangement links TRBV5-1 to TRBJ1-3; tentative D call: TRBD1 (6 bases). This CDR3 spans 15 amino acids. Germline values: CDR1 SGHRS, CDR2 YFSETQ. Trimming left V 2 bases short and J 2 bases short, with 11 bases between. The CDR3, as DNA: TGCGCCAGCAGCTTTCAGGGGACGACTGGAAACACCATATATTTT. It translates to CASSFQGTTGNTIYF.

The V and J genes are TRBV10-3 and TRBJ2-5, with D possibly being TRBD1 (5 bases). There are 13 residues in the CDR3. Trimming cost V 11 bases and J 0 bases, with 13 bases left between them. Germline V CDR1 and CDR2: ENHRY, SYGVKD. CDR3 residues: CASRVVNQETQYF. CDR3 DNA sequence: TGTGCCTCCAGGGTAGTCAACCAAGAGACCCAGTACTTC.

The chain combines TRBV6-1 with TRBJ2-5; tentatively, D is TRBD1 (5 bases). The ends were cut back, 2 bases at V and 5 bases at J, with 12 bases in the middle. The CDR3 contains 14 residues. The germline gives CDR1 MNHNS, CDR2 SASEGT. The CDR3 here is CASSEMKGLETQYF. CDR3 sequence (DNA): TGTGCCAGCAGTGAAATGAAGGGGTTGGAGACCCAGTACTTC.

The genes are TRBV14 and TRBJ2-7, with 7 bases matching TRBD1. The CDR3 is made up of 15 amino acids. V lost 0 bases and J lost 6; bases outside the gene matches: 8. CDR1 and CDR2 from the germline V gene are SGHDN and FVKESK. The CDR3 DNA reads as TGTGCCAGCAGCCAAGACTGGACAGGTCGTAGCGAGCAGTACTTC. Residues: CASSQDWTGRSEQYF.

This clone occurred a few times. J is TRBJ2-1 and V is TRBV2; D gene ambiguous. This CDR3 has 15 amino acids. V was cut by 0 bases and J by 2 bases, with 8 bases left in between. CDR1 SNHLY and CDR2 FYNNEI come from the germline V gene. CDR3 amino acids: CASSEAARAYNEQFF. CDR3 coding DNA: TGTGCCAGCAGTGAAGCGGCCCGGGCCTACAATGAGCAGTTCTTC.

The chain couples TRBV4-1 to TRBJ1-5, with D possibly TRBD1 on 5 matching bases. CDR1 is MGHRA and CDR2 is YSYEKL in the germline V gene. V lost 4 bases, J lost 1 base, and 14 bases lay in between. This CDR3 is 16 amino acids long. DNA of the CDR3: TGCGCCAGCAGCCCCGAAGAAGGGGCGAGCAATCAGCCCCAGCATTTT. This sequence encodes CASSPEEGASNQPQHF.

The CDR3 sequence: CASSLAGQAEEKLFF. The CDR3 DNA follows: TGCGCCAGCAGCTTGGCGGGACAGGCTGAAGAAAAACTGTTTTTT. V gene TRBV5-1 combines with J gene TRBJ1-4, with 8 bases matching TRBD1. The CDR3 has 15 amino acids. Germline assignment: CDR1 SGHRS and CDR2 YFSETQ. Losses at the gene ends were 0 bases for V and 8 bases for J; bases not matched to a gene: 6.

This clone was observed a few times. V and J are TRBV7-3 and TRBJ2-1; 11 bases match TRBD2. With V trimmed by 5 bases and J by 2 bases, 11 bases remained unmatched. The CDR3 has 18 amino acids. Germline CDR1 reads SGHTA; CDR2 reads FQGTGA. The CDR3 sequence: CASSATSLAGGAYNEQFF. The CDR3 DNA reads TGTGCCAGCAGCGCCACCTCGCTAGCGGGAGGAGCCTACAATGAGCAGTTCTTC.

There are a few counts of this clone. The chain couples TRBV24-1 to TRBJ1-5; no clear D. CDR1 and CDR2 (germline): KGHDR, SFDVKD. V lost 0 bases and J 2 bases, leaving 4 bases between the germline ends. The CDR3 totals 14 residues. The CDR3 reads CATSDLDGNQPQHF. The DNA of the CDR3 is TGTGCCACCAGTGATTTGGACGGCAATCAGCCCCAGCATTTT.

The V gene is TRBV2, the J gene TRBJ2-7, with no clear D. The CDR3 has 12 amino acids. From germline, CDR1 is SNHLY and CDR2 FYNNEI. Trimming removed 4 bases at V and 2 bases at J, with 6 bases between. The CDR3 DNA reads as TGTGCCAGCAGTGGGACCACCTACGAGCAGTACTTC. This translates into CASSGTTYEQYF.

V is TRBV11-3 and J is TRBJ2-1, with 16 positions matching TRBD2. This CDR3 is built from 17 residues. Trimming cost V 5 bases and J 7 bases; bases outside gene matches: 8. Germline CDR1 reads SGHNT; CDR2 reads YENEEA. The chain's CDR3 is CASSPGTSGRAGNEQFF. In nucleotides, the CDR3 is TGTGCCAGCAGCCCCGGGACTAGCGGGAGGGCCGGGAATGAGCAGTTCTTC.

The genes are TRBV19 and TRBJ1-1; TRBD1 might be the D (6 bases). The germline gives CDR1 LNHDA, CDR2 SQIVND (reference sequence). The V gene lost 3 bases and the J gene lost 4 bases, with 15 bases spanning the gap. The CDR3 is 15 residues long. The CDR3 region has the DNA TGTGCCAGTAGTATTTGGGGGGGCGAAGGCACTGAAGCTTTCTTT. The encoded protein is CASSIWGGEGTEAFF.

This chain joins TRBV30 and TRBJ1-4; D not resolved. This CDR3 comprises 11 residues. Deletions cut 1 base from V and 8 bases from J, with 5 bases between. From germline, CDR1 is GTSNPN and CDR2 SVGIG (reference sequence). This CDR3 is CAWSADEKLFF. In DNA form, the CDR3 reads TGTGCCTGGAGTGCCGACGAAAAACTGTTTTTT.

The chain joins TRBV11-3 to TRBJ1-1; D unresolved. The germline V gene has CDR1 SGHNT and CDR2 YENEEA. V lost 1 base and J 3 bases, leaving 6 bases between the germline ends. The CDR3 is made up of 13 amino acids. CDR3 in amino acids: CASSLAPHTEAFF. CDR3 DNA: TGTGCCAGCAGCTTAGCACCTCACACTGAAGCTTTCTTT.

CDR3 loop: CASSYSREPMTQHF. CDR3 DNA: TGTGCCAGCAGTTACTCGAGGGAACCGATGACCCAGCATTTT. The chain carries TRBV6-6 and TRBJ1-5; D uncertain. Trimming removed 0 bases at V and 11 bases at J, with 14 bases between. In germline, CDR1 is MNHNY, CDR2 SVGAGI (reference sequence). The CDR3 runs 14 residues.

This chain links TRBV6-1 with TRBJ1-1; no definite D call. The CDR3 consists of 15 residues. V lost 3 bases, J lost 1 base, and 12 bases lay in between. Germline CDR1 MNHNS, CDR2 SASEGT. CDR3 region: CASSDPRWRNTEAFF. The CDR3 region has the DNA TGTGCCAGCAGTGATCCTCGGTGGAGGAACACTGAAGCTTTCTTT.

V is TRBV19 and J is TRBJ1-5; D is unclear. Trimming removed 3 bases at V and 7 bases at J, with 7 bases between. Germline values: CDR1 LNHDA, CDR2 SQIVND (reference sequence). This CDR3 has 12 residues. The CDR3 sequence is CASSINLQPQHF. CDR3 DNA: TGTGCCAGTAGTATTAATCTACAGCCCCAGCATTTT. The full variable domain, rest sourced from reference TRBV19 and TRBJ1-5, is DGGITQSPKYLFRKEGQNVTLSCEQNLNHDAMYWYRQDPGQGLRLIYYSQIVNDFQKGDIAEGYSVSREKKESFPLTVTSAQKNPTAFYLCASSINLQPQHFGDGTRLSIL.

This chain uses TRBV24-1 with TRBJ2-3; D remains ambiguous. This CDR3 contains 16 residues. The germline V and J ends were trimmed by 2 bases and 2 bases, with 13 bases remaining between them. Germline lookup yields CDR1 KGHDR and CDR2 SFDVKD. The CDR3 DNA sequence: TGTGCCACCAGTGATTCCTTTACCGTGACCACAGATACGCAGTATTTT. Its translation is CATSDSFTVTTDTQYF.

V and J are TRBV27 and TRBJ1-6; weak D call: TRBD1 (6 bases). The CDR3 runs 14 residues. The germline V gene has CDR1 MNHEY and CDR2 SMNVEV (reference sequence). Trimming left V 3 bases short and J 8 bases short, with 11 bases between. This CDR3 reads CASSFPGADSPLHF. CDR3 DNA: TGTGCCAGCAGTTTCCCAGGGGCAGATTCACCCCTCCACTTT.

The J gene is TRBJ2-7, the V gene TRBV21-1; TRBD2 reflects the table's D call only, with no check against the DNA. TRBV21-1 is a pseudogene segment. The length of the CDR3 is 16 residues. CDR3 bases: TGTGCCAGCAGCAAATACTTCGGGAACCTAACCTACGAGCAGTACTTC. It yields the protein CASSKYFGNLTYEQYF.

This clone was seen once. V gene TRBV3-1 (or the pseudogene TRBV3-2) combines with J gene TRBJ1-6, with no clear D. V was clipped by 5 bases and J by 8 bases, with 10 bases between them. In germline, CDR1 is LGHDT, CDR2 YNNKEL (reference sequence). CDR3 length equals 13 residues. In DNA form, the CDR3 reads TGTGCCAGCAGCGTCTCACGGGATTCACCCCTCCACTTT. This sequence encodes CASSVSRDSPLHF.

CDR3 amino acids: CASSPVPSPPSYEQYF. CDR3 DNA: TGTGCCAGCTCGCCGGTGCCCAGTCCCCCCTCCTACGAGCAGTACTTC. This sequence joins TRBV18 and TRBJ2-7; D gene unclear. The V end lost 6 bases, the J end lost 0 bases, and 18 bases lay between the germline ends. The CDR3 runs to 16 residues. The germline CDR1 and CDR2 sequences are KGHSH and LQKENI.

This chain links TRBV7-8 with TRBJ2-7; maybe TRBD2 (5 bases). Trimming removed 10 bases at V and 3 bases at J, with 19 bases between. CDR3 length equals 14 residues. Germline V gene lookup returns CDR1 SGHVS and CDR2 FQNEAQ. The CDR3 DNA is TGTGCCACTTCACTCGGGGAGAGCGGCTACGAGCAGTACTTC. The encoded protein is CATSLGESGYEQYF.

CDR3 bases: TGTGCCAGCAGTTCCCCGGGGGCTAGCGTATCTTACGAGCAGTACTTC. Protein: CASSSPGASVSYEQYF. The chain uses TRBV28 and TRBJ2-7; the D gene could be TRBD1 or TRBD2 (6 bases each). CDR3 length: 16 amino acids. CDR1 MDHEN and CDR2 SYDVKM come from the germline V gene. V lost 4 bases and J lost 4, with 20 bases in between.

The V and J genes are TRBV6-6 and TRBJ2-2; weak D call: TRBD1 (5 bases). Trimming took 7 bases from V and 1 from J, leaving 13 bases between them. CDR3 length equals 15 residues. The V gene's germline CDR1 is MNHNY and CDR2 SVGAGI (reference sequence). DNA of the CDR3: TGTGCCAGCACCATTGACAGCCGGAACACCGGGGAGCTGTTTTTT. This codes for CASTIDSRNTGELFF.

This clone has just one count. The genes are TRBV2 and TRBJ1-1; D remains unclear. The V and J ends lost 7 bases and 1 base respectively, with 10 bases between them. The length of the CDR3 is 13 residues. The germline V gene encodes CDR1 SNHLY and CDR2 FYNNEI. Here the CDR3 reads CASTPVPNTEAFF. The CDR3 DNA sequence: TGTGCCAGCACCCCTGTCCCGAACACTGAAGCTTTCTTT.

This clone was observed a single time. The CDR3 reads CASMLGVLRAPLHF. The CDR3, as DNA: TGTGCCAGCATGCTGGGAGTCCTTAGGGCACCCCTCCACTTT. The V and J genes are TRBV21-1 and TRBJ1-6. TRBV21-1 is a pseudogene segment. This CDR3 has 14 amino acids.

The chain couples TRBV29-1 to TRBJ2-1; 10 bases match TRBD1. CDR1 and CDR2 from the germline V gene are SQVTM and ANQGSEA. The CDR3 covers 13 residues. V shed 4 bases and J 9 bases; nucleotides not matched to a gene: 6. The CDR3 here is CSVGTGGYSEQFF. In nucleotides, the CDR3 is TGCAGCGTTGGGACAGGGGGTTATAGTGAGCAGTTCTTC.